A selection of T cell receptor beta chains follows, all from one sample in a study of T cells expressing NK-cell markers. TCRdb re-called the 5' RACE reads; one entry per CDR3 protein, DNA not given. This sample's table has about 460,000 distinct CDR3 sequences. What was sequenced was blood T cells: a sorted CD56 or NKG2C T cell subset, CD4+ or CD8+ T cells, or bulk PBMC T cells (not recorded which). These receptors originate from a woman between 45 and 65 years old in good health. Both conserved end residues are part of each CDR3.

v_call	j_call	cdr3_length	cdr3_aa
TRBV20-1	TRBJ2-7	16	CSASRVRTSVGYEQYF
TRBV5-1	TRBJ2-2	18	CASSLGPTGGANTGELFF
TRBV5-1	TRBJ1-4	16	CASSFTQQGNNEKLFF
TRBV4-1	TRBJ2-5	16	CASSQARTRGQETQYF
TRBV24-1	TRBJ2-1	17	CATSDALGRASYNEQFF
TRBV20-1	TRBJ2-2	18	CSARAILQPGLTTGELFF
TRBV7-7	TRBJ2-1	15	CASSRGGAGYNEQFF
TRBV4-1	TRBJ2-3	15	CASSQRGVGTDTQYF
TRBV14	TRBJ2-5	11	CASSHSETQYF
TRBV10-3	TRBJ1-4	14	CAISIGAVNEKLFF
TRBV5-1	TRBJ2-6	19	CASSFLSGSLASGANVLTF
TRBV4-1	TRBJ1-1	13	CASSQGEWAEAFF
TRBV11-3	TRBJ2-1	13	CASSLRELDEQFF
TRBV12-3/TRBV12-4	TRBJ2-1	12	CASSRQGIEQFF
TRBV4-1	TRBJ1-4	12	CASSQAGAKLFF
TRBV19	TRBJ2-4	17	CASSIVASGRKPNIQYF
TRBV11-2	TRBJ2-3	14	CASSLGYAADTQYF
TRBV5-1	TRBJ2-1	14	CASSLIAGSYEQFF
TRBV6-2/TRBV6-3	TRBJ2-1	19	CASSYSRGGSRKAYNEQFF
TRBV9	TRBJ1-2	12	CASSVVGYGYTF
TRBV5-5	TRBJ2-1	15	CASSLVREGKNEQFF
TRBV27	TRBJ2-1	13	CASSFTSGREQFF
TRBV12-3/TRBV12-4	TRBJ2-1	14	CATRAGEGSNEQFF
TRBV7-8	TRBJ1-4	16	CASSPYGHPTNEKLFF
TRBV4-2	TRBJ2-4	17	CASSHSGAVGAKNIQYF
TRBV14	TRBJ2-3	17	CASSHTSGRAFTDTQYF